This T cell receptor beta chain was captured in a study of regulatory T cells in long-lasting Graves disease. This clonotype was counted between two and nine times. After removal of 3 bases from V and 6 bases from J, the junction contained 2 bases not matched to a gene. CDR1 is LNHDA, CDR2 SQIVND, per germline (reference sequence). CDR3 length: 14 residues. The time point was: newly diagnosed GD, antithyroid drugs for less than 3 months. The TCR library used RNA extracted from PBMCs. Building of the TCR beta libraries involved iRepertoire HTBI primers and Arm-PCR of CDR3 regions. Via MiXCR, TCRdb re-called the multiplex PCR reads, giving one row per CDR3 protein. Of 500,000 to 700,000 distinct CDR3 sequences listed, under 20% are singletons. These records were also assigned to another study, of T cells in Graves' hyperthyroidism and ophthalmopathy.

The clonotype originates from a woman younger than 45 with Graves disease. The V gene is TRBV19, the J gene TRBJ2-3; TRBD1 aligns across 11 bases. The sample in question was peripheral blood mononuclear cells (PBMCs), obtained at new diagnosis, from a patient treated with antithyroid drugs. CDR3 DNA sequence: TGTGCCAGTAGTATGGGGACAGGGGGGGATACGCAGTATTTT. Encoded protein: CASSMGTGGDTQYF.